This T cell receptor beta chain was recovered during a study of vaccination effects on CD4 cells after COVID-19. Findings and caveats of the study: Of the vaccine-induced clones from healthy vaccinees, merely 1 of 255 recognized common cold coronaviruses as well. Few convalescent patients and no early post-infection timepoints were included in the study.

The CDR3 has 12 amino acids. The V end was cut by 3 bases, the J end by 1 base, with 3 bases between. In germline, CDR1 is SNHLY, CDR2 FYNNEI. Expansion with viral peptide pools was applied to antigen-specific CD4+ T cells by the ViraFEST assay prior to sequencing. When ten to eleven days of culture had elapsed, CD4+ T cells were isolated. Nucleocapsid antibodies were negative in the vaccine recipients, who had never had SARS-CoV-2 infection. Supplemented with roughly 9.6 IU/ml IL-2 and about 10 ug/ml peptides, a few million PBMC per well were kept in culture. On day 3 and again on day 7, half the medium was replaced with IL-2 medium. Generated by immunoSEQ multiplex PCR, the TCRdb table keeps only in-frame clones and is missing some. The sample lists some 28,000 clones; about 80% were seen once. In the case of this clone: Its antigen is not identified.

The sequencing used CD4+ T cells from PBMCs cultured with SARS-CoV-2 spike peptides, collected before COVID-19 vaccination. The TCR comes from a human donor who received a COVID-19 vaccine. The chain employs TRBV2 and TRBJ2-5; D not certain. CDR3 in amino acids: CASSEGQETQYF. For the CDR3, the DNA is TGTGCCAGCAGTGAGGGCCAAGAGACCCAGTACTTC.